One sample yielded the 10 T cell receptor beta chains listed below, sequenced in a study of CD8+CD57+ T cells in acquired aplastic anemia. Genomic DNA, serving as template, underwent TCR beta VDJ and CDR3 profiling. One entry per CDR3 protein, called by TCRdb with MiXCR from the reads. The sample has 450,000 to 600,000 distinct CDR3 sequences, more than 25% seen once. By flow cytometry, patients selected for sequencing had shown an expansion of CD8+CD57+ cells. The sequenced material came from sorted CD4+, CD8+, or CD8+CD57+ T cells (not recorded which) from PBMCs. Source of these receptors: a human donor with aplastic anemia.

The chain joins TRBV15 to TRBJ2-7; weak D call: TRBD1 (5 bases). The CDR3 length is 15 residues. Between the trimmed V and J ends, which lost 0 bases and 5 bases, there was a span of 14 bases. The germline V gene has CDR1 LNHNV and CDR2 YYDKDF (reference sequence). DNA of the CDR3: TGTGCCACCAGCAGAGACAGTCCTAGGGGTCACGAGCAGTACTTC. Translating it yields CATSRDSPRGHEQYF.

The chain employs TRBV2 and TRBJ2-3, with 12 positions matching TRBD2. CDR1 is SNHLY and CDR2 is FYNNEI in the germline V gene. This CDR3 spans 14 amino acids. Trimming took 7 bases from V and 6 from J; bases not matched to a gene: 5. This CDR3 reads CASMLAGGWDTQYF. CDR3 coding DNA: TGTGCCAGCATGCTAGCGGGGGGGTGGGATACGCAGTATTTT. Full variable domain (outside the CDR3, taken from reference TRBV2 and TRBJ2-3): EPEVTQTPSHQVTQMGQEVILRCVPISNHLYFYWYRQILGQKVEFLVSFYNNEISEKSEIFDDQFSVERPDGSNFTLKIRSTKLEDSAMYFCASMLAGGWDTQYFGPGTRLTVL.

The chain has TRBV15 and TRBJ2-2; 8 bases match TRBD2. Germline assignment: CDR1 LNHNV and CDR2 YYDKDF (reference sequence). The CDR3 contains 14 residues. Trimming took 8 bases from V and 6 from J; bases not matched to a gene: 8. CDR3 nucleotide sequence: TGTGCCACCCCTTTGCGGGAGGTCCCCGGGGAGCTGTTTTTT. It is translated as CATPLREVPGELFF.

This clonotype was counted a single time. The chain combines TRBV28 with TRBJ2-3, with D maybe TRBD1 (6 bases). Germline V lookup: CDR1 MDHEN, CDR2 SYDVKM. The ends were cut back, 2 bases at V and 2 bases at J, with 14 bases in the middle. CDR3 length equals 16 residues. DNA for the CDR3: TGTGCCAGCAGTTTAGACAGGTCCCCCCCCACAGATACGCAGTATTTT. Translation gives CASSLDRSPPTDTQYF.

This clonotype was detected many times. V usage is TRBV20-1 and J usage is TRBJ1-6; 7 bases line up with TRBD1. This CDR3 is 15 amino acids long. After removal of 6 bases from V and 9 bases from J, the junction contained 14 bases not matched to a gene. Germline V lookup: CDR1 DFQATT, CDR2 SNEGSKA (reference sequence). The CDR3 region has the DNA TGCAGTGCCAACAGGGGACTAGCGAGGCGTTCACCCCTCCACTTT. Amino acid sequence: CSANRGLARRSPLHF.

CDR3 in DNA: TGTGCCAGCAGCTTAGATGGCCGAGGGGCGTACCAAGAGACCCAGTACTTC. Translated: CASSLDGRGAYQETQYF. This rearrangement joins TRBV11-2 to TRBJ2-5; either TRBD1 or TRBD2 may fit D (5 bases each). With 0 bases removed from V and 0 bases from J, the gap between germline ends came to 14 bases. There are 17 residues in the CDR3. Germline loops: CDR1 SGHAT, CDR2 FQNNGV. The whole variable domain, remainder taken from reference TRBV11-2 and TRBJ2-5, is EAGVAQSPRYKIIEKRQSVAFWCNPISGHATLYWYQQILGQGPKLLIQFQNNGVVDDSQLPKDRFSAERLKGVDSTLKIQPAKLEDSAVYLCASSLDGRGAYQETQYFGPGTRLLVL.

This clonotype has only a few counts. The rearrangement links TRBV20-1 to TRBJ2-1, with 9 bases matching TRBD2. The CDR3 covers 17 residues. V dropped 4 bases and J dropped 0; count of bases not matched to a gene: 10. Germline CDR1 DFQATT, CDR2 SNEGSKA (reference sequence). CDR3 nucleotide sequence: TGCAGTGCTACGGGCGGGAGGGCCACCGACTCCTACAATGAGCAGTTCTTC. Protein: CSATGGRATDSYNEQFF.

The V call is TRBV4-1, the J call TRBJ1-3, with D uncertain. The CDR3 sequence is 15 residues long. V lost 0 bases, J lost 4 bases, and 10 bases lay in between. Germline CDR1 reads MGHRA; CDR2 reads YSYEKL. Here the CDR3 reads CASSQESSRGNTIYF. The CDR3 DNA reads as TGCGCCAGCAGCCAAGAATCTTCGAGAGGAAACACCATATATTTT.

The chain combines TRBV13 with TRBJ2-3; no firm D call. Germline V gene lookup returns CDR1 PRHDT and CDR2 FYEKMQ (reference sequence). Trimming pared 0 bases from V and 4 bases from J, leaving 11 bases between. This CDR3 has 15 residues. The CDR3 coding sequence is TGTGCCAGCAGCTTAGGCCGGGTGGGTCCAGATACGCAGTATTTT. Its translation: CASSLGRVGPDTQYF.

As regards this clonotype: At one of its ends the junction is not consistent with the germline gene, which may arise from a read error. CDR3 loop: CTSSKDRGKYSNQPQHF. The CDR3 DNA reads TGTACCAGCAGTAAAGACAGGGGGAAATATAGCAATCAGCCCCAGCATTTT. The rearrangement joins TRBV7-4 to TRBJ1-5, with 9 bases that match TRBD1. Per germline, CDR1 SGHVT and CDR2 SQSDAQ. The CDR3 is 17 amino acids.